This TCR beta chain came from a study of graft-versus-host responses after intestinal transplantation. The wider study: Transplantation in recipients was multivisceral, liver-intestinal, or isolated intestinal. After anti-thymocyte globulin induction, recipients took tacrolimus and steroids for 2 to 3 years.

CDR3 length: 16 residues. V was clipped by 3 bases and J by 4 bases, with 18 bases between them. In germline, CDR1 is LNHNV, CDR2 YYDKDF (reference sequence). Profiling relied on immunoSEQ multiplex PCR, and the TCRdb table lists in-frame clones only, not all of them. Of approximately 24,000 clones listed, approximately 95% are singletons. Concerning this clone itself: Its antigen is as yet unknown.

Study-wide results and limits: Within the allografts of patients who had graft-donor T cell macrochimerism, graft-versus-host to host-versus-graft clonal ratios were high. Some GvH clones appeared in ileal mucosa or blood before recipient bone marrow.

The sequence was collected from a human patient who received an intestinal transplant, so some T cells may come from the graft donor. The sample consisted of PBMCs, taken 18 days after transplant. V is TRBV15 and J is TRBJ2-5; the D gene is possibly TRBD2 (6 bases). Here the CDR3 reads CATSRFGGTVGETQYF. CDR3 coding DNA: TGTGCCACCAGCAGGTTTGGGGGGACCGTTGGAGAGACCCAGTACTTC.